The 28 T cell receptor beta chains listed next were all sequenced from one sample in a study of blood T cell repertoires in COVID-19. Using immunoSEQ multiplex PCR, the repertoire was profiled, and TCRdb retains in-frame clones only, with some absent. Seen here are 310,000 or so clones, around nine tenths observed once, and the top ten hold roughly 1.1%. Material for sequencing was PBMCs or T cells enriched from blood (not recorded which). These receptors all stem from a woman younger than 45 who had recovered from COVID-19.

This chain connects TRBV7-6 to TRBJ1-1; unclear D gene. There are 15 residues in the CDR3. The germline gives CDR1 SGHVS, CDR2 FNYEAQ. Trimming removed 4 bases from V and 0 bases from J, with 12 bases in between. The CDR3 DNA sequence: TGTGCCAGCAGCTCCCTGGCAGATTTGAACACTGAAGCTTTCTTT. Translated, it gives CASSSLADLNTEAFF.

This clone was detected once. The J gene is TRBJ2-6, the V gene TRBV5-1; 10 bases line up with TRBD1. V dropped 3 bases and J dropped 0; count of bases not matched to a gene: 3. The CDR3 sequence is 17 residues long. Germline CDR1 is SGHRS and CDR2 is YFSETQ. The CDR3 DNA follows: TGCGCCAGCAGCTGGGACAGGGGCAGCTCTGGGGCCAACGTCCTGACTTTC. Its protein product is CASSWDRGSSGANVLTF. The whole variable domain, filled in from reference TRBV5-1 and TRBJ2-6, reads KAGVTQTPRYLIKTRGQQVTLSCSPISGHRSVSWYQQTPGQGLQFLFEYFSETQRNKGNFPGRFSGRQFSNSRSEMNVSTLELGDSALYLCASSWDRGSSGANVLTFGAGSRLTVL.

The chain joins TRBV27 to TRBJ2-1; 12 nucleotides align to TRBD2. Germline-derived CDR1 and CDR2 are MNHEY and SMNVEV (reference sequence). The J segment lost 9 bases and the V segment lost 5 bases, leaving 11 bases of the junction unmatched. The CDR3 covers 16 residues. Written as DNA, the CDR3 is TGTGCCAGCAGTCCCAGGTGGACTAGCGGGATTTTTGAGCAGTTCTTC. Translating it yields CASSPRWTSGIFEQFF.

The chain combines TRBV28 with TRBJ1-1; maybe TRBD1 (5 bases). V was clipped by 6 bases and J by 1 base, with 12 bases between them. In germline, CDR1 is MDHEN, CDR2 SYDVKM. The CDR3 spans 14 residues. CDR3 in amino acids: CASREGQPNTEAFF. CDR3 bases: TGTGCCAGCAGGGAGGGGCAGCCGAACACTGAAGCTTTCTTT.

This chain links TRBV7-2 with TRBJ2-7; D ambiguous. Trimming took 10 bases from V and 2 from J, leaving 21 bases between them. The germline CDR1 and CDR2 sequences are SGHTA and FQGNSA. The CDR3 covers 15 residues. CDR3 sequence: CATSDLRQKTYEQYF. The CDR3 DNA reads TGTGCCACCTCAGACCTGAGACAAAAAACCTACGAGCAGTACTTC.

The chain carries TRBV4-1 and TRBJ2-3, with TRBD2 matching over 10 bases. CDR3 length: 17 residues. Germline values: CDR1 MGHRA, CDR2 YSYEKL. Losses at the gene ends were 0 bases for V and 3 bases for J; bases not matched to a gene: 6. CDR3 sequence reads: CASSQESSGSRTDTQYF. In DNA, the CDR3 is TGCGCCAGCAGCCAAGAATCTAGCGGGAGTCGGACAGATACGCAGTATTTT.

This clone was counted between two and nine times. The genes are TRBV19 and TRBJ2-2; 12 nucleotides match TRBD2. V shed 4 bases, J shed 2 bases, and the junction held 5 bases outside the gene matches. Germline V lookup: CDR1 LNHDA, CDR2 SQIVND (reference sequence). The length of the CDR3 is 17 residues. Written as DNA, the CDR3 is TGTGCCAGTAGTACCGGGACTAGCGGGCGAAACACCGGGGAGCTGTTTTTT. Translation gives CASSTGTSGRNTGELFF.

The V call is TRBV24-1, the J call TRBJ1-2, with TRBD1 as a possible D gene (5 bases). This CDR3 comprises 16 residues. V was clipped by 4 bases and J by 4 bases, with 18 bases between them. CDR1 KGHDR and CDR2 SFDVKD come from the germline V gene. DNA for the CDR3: TGTGCCACCAGTGACACCGCCAGGGAAGGGGTCTATGGCTACACCTTC. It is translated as CATSDTAREGVYGYTF.

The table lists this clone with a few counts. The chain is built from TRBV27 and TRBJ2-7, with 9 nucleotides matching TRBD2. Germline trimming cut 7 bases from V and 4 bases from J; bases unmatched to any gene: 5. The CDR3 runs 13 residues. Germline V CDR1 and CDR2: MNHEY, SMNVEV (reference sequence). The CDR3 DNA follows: TGTGCCAGCATCGGACTAGCGCCATACGAGCAGTACTTC. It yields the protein CASIGLAPYEQYF.

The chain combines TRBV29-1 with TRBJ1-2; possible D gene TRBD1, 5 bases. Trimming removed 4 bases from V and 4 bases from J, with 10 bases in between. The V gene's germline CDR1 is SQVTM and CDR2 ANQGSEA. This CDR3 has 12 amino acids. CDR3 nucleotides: TGCAGCGTTGCACAGGACGGCTATGGCTACACCTTC. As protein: CSVAQDGYGYTF.

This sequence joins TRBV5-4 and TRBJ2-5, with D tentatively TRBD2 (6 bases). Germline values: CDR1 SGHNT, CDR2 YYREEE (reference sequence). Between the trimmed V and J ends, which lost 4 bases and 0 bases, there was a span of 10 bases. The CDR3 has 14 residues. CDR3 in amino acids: CASSDGGYQETQYF. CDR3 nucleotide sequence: TGTGCCAGCAGCGATGGGGGGTACCAAGAGACCCAGTACTTC.

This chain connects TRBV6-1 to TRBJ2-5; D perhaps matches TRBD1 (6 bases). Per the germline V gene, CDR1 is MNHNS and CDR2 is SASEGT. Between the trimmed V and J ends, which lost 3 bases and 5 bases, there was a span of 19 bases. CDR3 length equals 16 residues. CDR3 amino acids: CASSEGTVQGWETQYF. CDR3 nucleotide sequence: TGTGCCAGCAGTGAGGGGACGGTCCAGGGGTGGGAGACCCAGTACTTC.

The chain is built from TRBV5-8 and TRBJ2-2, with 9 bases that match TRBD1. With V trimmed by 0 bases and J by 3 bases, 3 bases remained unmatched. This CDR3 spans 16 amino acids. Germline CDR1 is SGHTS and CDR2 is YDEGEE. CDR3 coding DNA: TGTGCCAGCAGCTTGGACAGGGGGCTTTACACCGGGGAGCTGTTTTTT. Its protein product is CASSLDRGLYTGELFF.

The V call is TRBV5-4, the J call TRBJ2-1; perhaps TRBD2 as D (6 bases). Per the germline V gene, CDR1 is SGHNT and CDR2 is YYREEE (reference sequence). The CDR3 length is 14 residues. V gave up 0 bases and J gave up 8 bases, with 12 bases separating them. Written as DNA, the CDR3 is TGTGCCAGCAGCTTGGACAGTACTAGCCATGAGCAGTTCTTC. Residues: CASSLDSTSHEQFF.

CDR3 coding DNA: TGTGCCAGCAGCACAGAGACAGGGACAGGCGGCTACACCTTC. Amino acids: CASSTETGTGGYTF. The rearrangement uses TRBV7-2 and TRBJ1-2; TRBD1 aligns across 8 bases. This CDR3 region has 14 residues. Germline V gene data show CDR1 as SGHTA and CDR2 as FQGNSA. J lost 8 bases, V lost 5 bases, and 10 bases had no gene match. The whole variable domain, remainder taken from reference TRBV7-2 and TRBJ1-2, is GAGVSQSPSNKVTEKGKDVELRCDPISGHTALYWYRQSLGQGLEFLIYFQGNSAPDKSGLPSDRFSAERTGGSVSTLTIQRTQQEDSAVYLCASSTETGTGGYTFGSGTRLTVV.

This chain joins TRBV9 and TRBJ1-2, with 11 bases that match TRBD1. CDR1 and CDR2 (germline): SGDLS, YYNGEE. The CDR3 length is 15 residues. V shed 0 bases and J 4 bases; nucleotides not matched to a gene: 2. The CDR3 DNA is TGTGCCAGCAGCGTAGGGACAGGGGGCTCCTATGGCTACACCTTC. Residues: CASSVGTGGSYGYTF. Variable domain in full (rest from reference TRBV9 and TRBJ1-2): DSGVTQTPKHLITATGQRVTLRCSPRSGDLSVYWYQQSLDQGLQFLIQYYNGEERAKGNILERFSAQQFPDLHSELNLSSLELGDSALYFCASSVGTGGSYGYTFGSGTRLTVV.

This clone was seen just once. DNA of the CDR3: TGTGCCAGCTCACCACGCGGGACAGGTCATGAAAAACTGTTTTTT. Its protein product is CASSPRGTGHEKLFF. The J gene is TRBJ1-4, the V gene TRBV18; 8 nucleotides align to TRBD1. Germline CDR1 is KGHSH and CDR2 is LQKENI. This CDR3 is built from 15 residues. Trimming took 1 base from V and 6 from J; bases not matched to a gene: 4.

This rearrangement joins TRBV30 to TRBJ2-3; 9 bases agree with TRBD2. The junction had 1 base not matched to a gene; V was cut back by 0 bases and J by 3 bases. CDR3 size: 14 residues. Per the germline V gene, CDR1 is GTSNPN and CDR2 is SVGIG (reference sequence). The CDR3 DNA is TGTGCCTGGAGTGTCGCGGGAGGGACAGATACGCAGTATTTT. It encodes CAWSVAGGTDTQYF.

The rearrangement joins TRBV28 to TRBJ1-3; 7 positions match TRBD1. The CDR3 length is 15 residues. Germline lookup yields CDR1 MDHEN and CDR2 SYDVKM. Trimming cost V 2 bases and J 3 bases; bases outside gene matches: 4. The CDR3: CASSLRGTVGNTIYF. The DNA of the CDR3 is TGTGCCAGCAGTTTACGGGGGACAGTTGGAAACACCATATATTTT.

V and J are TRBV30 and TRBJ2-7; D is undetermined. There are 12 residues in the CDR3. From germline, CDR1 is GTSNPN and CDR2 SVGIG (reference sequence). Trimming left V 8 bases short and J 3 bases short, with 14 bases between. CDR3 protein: CALGVLGYEQYF. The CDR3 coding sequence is TGTGCCCTCGGAGTTCTGGGCTACGAGCAGTACTTC.

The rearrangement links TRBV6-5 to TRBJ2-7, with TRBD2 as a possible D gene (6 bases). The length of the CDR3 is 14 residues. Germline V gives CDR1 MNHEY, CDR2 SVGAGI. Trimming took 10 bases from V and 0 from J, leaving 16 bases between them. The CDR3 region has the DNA TGTGCCACCCTGCCGACCGGGGGCTCCTACGAGCAGTACTTC. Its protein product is CATLPTGGSYEQYF.

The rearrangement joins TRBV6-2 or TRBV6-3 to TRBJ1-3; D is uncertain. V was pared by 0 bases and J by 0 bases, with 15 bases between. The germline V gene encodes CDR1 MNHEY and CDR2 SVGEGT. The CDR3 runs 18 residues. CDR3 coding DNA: TGTGCCAGCAGTTACTCTCTGGCCTCCGGACTCTCTGGAAACACCATATATTTT. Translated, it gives CASSYSLASGLSGNTIYF.

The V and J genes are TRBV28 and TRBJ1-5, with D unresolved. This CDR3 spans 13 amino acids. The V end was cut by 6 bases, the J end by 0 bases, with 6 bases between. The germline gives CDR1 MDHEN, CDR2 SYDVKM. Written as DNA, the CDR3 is TGTGCCAGCAGACAACCTAGCAATCAGCCCCAGCATTTT. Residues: CASRQPSNQPQHF.

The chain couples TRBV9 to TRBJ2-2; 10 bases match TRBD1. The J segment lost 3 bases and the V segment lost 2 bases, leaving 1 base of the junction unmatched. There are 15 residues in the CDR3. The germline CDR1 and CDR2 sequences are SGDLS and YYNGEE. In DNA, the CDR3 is TGTGCCAGCAGCGTTGGGACAGGGGACACCGGGGAGCTGTTTTTT. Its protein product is CASSVGTGDTGELFF.

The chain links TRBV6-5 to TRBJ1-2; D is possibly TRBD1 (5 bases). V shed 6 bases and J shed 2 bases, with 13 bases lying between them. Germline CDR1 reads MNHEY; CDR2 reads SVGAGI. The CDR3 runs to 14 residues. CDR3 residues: CASRVLTENYGYTF. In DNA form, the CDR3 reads TGTGCCAGCAGGGTTCTGACAGAGAACTATGGCTACACCTTC.

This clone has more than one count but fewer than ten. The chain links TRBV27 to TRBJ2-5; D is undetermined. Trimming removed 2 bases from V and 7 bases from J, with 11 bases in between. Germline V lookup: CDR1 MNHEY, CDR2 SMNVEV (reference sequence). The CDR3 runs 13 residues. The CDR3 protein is CASSLIDRGTQYF. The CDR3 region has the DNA TGTGCCAGCAGTTTAATAGACCGAGGGACCCAGTACTTC.

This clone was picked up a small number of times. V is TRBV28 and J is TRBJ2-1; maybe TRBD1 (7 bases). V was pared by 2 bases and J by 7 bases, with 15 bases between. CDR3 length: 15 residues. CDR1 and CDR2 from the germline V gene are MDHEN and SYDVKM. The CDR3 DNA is TGTGCCAGCAGTTTAGGACAGGCGGGGACGAATGAGCAGTTCTTC. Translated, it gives CASSLGQAGTNEQFF.

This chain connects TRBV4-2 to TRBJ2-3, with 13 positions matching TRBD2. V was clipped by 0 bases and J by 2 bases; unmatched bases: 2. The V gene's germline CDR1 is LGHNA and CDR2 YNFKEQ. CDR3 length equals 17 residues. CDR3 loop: CASSQDGLAGDTDTQYF. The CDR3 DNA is TGTGCCAGCAGCCAAGATGGACTAGCGGGAGACACAGATACGCAGTATTTT.